This record concerns one TCR beta chain sequence. Its specificity is not known. This CDR3 is 15 amino acids long. Between the trimmed V and J ends, which lost 4 bases and 4 bases, there was a span of 16 bases. Germline V lookup: CDR1 SGHAT, CDR2 FQNNGV. This sample was included in a study of cytomegalovirus exposure and HLA in healthy donors. The overall study: About 85 million unique TCRs from HLA-typed donors were held in an early release of data.

Whole-study results and caveats: Serostatus for CMV was the only available immune exposure information. It was assumed in the presence/absence analyses that sequencing depth was roughly uniform across donors. Later genetic work tied a missense DCLRE1C variant to beta-chain V and J trimming.

PCR primers comprised 60 Vbeta and 13 Jbeta primers. The method was immunoSEQ multiplex PCR; TCRdb's version includes in-frame clones alone and lacks a portion of them. The data show under 200,000 clones, around 88% seen once. The TCR comes from a woman between 25 and 40 years old in good health and CMV-seronegative. What was sequenced was PBMCs. The genes are TRBV11-2 and TRBJ1-1, with D possibly TRBD1 on 6 matching bases. CDR3 DNA: TGTGCCAGCAGCTCAGCCGGACAGACCCTCACTGAAGCTTTCTTT. Residues: CASSSAGQTLTEAFF.